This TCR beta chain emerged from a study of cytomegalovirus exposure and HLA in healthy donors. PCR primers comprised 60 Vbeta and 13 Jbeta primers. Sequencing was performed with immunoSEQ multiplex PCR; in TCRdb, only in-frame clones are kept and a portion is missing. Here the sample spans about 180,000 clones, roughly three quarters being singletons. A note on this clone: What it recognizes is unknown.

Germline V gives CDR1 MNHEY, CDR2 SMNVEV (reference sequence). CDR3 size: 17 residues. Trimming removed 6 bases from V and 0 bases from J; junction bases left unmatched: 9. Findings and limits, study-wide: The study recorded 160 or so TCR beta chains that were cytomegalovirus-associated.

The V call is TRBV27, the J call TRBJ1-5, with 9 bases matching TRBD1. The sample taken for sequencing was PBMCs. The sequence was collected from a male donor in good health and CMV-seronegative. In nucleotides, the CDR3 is TGTGCCAGCAGGCCGGGACAGGGTTTCTATAGCAATCAGCCCCAGCATTTT. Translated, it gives CASRPGQGFYSNQPQHF.